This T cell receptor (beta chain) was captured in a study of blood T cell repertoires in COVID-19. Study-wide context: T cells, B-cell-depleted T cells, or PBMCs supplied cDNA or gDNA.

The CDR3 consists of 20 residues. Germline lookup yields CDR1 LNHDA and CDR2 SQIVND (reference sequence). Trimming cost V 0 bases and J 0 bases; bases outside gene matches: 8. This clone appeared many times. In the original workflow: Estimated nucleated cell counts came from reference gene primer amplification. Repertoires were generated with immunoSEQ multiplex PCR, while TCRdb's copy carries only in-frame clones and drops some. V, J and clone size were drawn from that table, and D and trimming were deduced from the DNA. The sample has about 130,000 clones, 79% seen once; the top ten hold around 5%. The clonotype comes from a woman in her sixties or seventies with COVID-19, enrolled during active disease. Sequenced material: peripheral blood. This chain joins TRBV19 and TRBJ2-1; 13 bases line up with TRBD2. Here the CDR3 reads CASSIEFSLAGGSSYNEQFF. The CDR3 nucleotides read TGTGCCAGTAGTATAGAATTTTCACTAGCGGGGGGGAGCTCCTACAATGAGCAGTTCTTC.